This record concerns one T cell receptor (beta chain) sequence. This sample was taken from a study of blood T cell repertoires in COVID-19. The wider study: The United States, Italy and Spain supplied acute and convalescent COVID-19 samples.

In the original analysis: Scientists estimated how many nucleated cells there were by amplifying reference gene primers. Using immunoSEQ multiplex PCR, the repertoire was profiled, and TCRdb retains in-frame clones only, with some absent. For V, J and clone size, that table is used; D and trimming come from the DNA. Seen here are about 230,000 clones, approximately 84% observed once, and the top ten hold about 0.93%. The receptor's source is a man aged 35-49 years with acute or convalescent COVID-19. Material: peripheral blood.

CDR3 sequence reads: CASTPYGQGVTEAFF. Written as DNA, the CDR3 is TGTGCCAGCACCCCATATGGACAGGGGGTTACTGAAGCTTTCTTT. The chain recombines TRBV28 with TRBJ1-1, with 10 positions matching TRBD1. The CDR3 contains 15 residues. Germline CDR1 and CDR2: MDHEN and SYDVKM. The junction had 10 bases not matched to a gene; V was cut back by 7 bases and J by 5 bases.